Listed below are T cell receptor beta chains from one sample, sequenced in a study of PD-1 and CTLA-4 blockade in melanoma. Data came from immunoSEQ multiplex PCR; TCRdb stores just in-frame clones and leaves some out. This table has about 31,000 clones, 88% appearing once. The sample was CD8+ T cells from peripheral blood, taken from a patient given anti-PD-1 treatment. All receptors come from a human donor with melanoma. Both conserved end residues are part of each CDR3. The order of the fields is V gene, D gene, J gene, clone size, CDR3 protein, CDR3 DNA. A D gene is named only where the DNA matches it firmly. Clone size is given for some rows only: seen once, a few or many times, or a class if the clone is expanded.

>TRBV13|TRBD1|TRBJ2-3|.
CASSFAGTGENTQYF
TGTGCCAGCAGCTTCGCTGGGACAGGGGAAAATACGCAGTATTTT
>TRBV2|.|TRBJ2-1|.
CASSDAGSYNEQFF
TGTGCCAGCAGTGATGCAGGCTCCTACAATGAGCAGTTCTTC
>TRBV7-9|.|TRBJ1-2|few
CASSPSPGLANYGYTF
TGTGCCAGCAGCCCCTCGCCCGGGTTAGCTAACTATGGCTACACCTTC
>TRBV5-1|TRBD2|TRBJ2-7|.
CASSSYPMGGGTYEQYF
TGCGCCAGCAGCTCGTACCCTATGGGCGGGGGGACCTACGAGCAGTACTTC
>TRBV6-5|TRBD1|TRBJ1-1|.
CASTGDSIMNTEAFF
TGTGCCAGCACCGGGGACAGTATCATGAACACTGAAGCTTTCTTT
>TRBV27|TRBD1|TRBJ1-4|.
CASSRGTGDLELFF
TGTGCCAGCAGCCGGGGGACAGGGGATTTAGAACTGTTTTTT
>TRBV5-4|.|TRBJ1-4|.
CASSLERDDEKLFF
TGTGCCAGCAGCTTGGAACGGGATGATGAAAAACTGTTTTTT
>TRBV3-1/TRBV3-2|.|TRBJ1-1|.
CASSPDGRSAFF
TGTGCCAGCAGCCCAGATGGGCGGTCAGCTTTCTTT
>TRBV27|.|TRBJ2-7|once
CASSLIANYEQYF
TGTGCCAGCAGTCTCATCGCGAACTACGAGCAGTACTTC
>TRBV6-5|TRBD1|TRBJ1-6|few
CASSPSGTGFSPLHF
TGTGCCAGCAGTCCCTCGGGGACAGGGTTTTCACCCCTCCACTTT
>TRBV9|.|TRBJ2-2|.
CASSAPRRTGELFF
TGTGCCAGCAGCGCTCCTCGGCGGACCGGGGAGCTGTTTTTT
>TRBV21-1|.|TRBJ1-2|.
CAIEGRRANYGYTF
TGTGCCATCGAGGGAAGACGGGCTAACTATGGCTACACCTTC
>TRBV27|.|TRBJ2-7|.
CASSSYPTGDEQYF
TGTGCCAGCAGTTCATATCCGACCGGGGACGAGCAGTACTTC
>TRBV7-6|.|TRBJ1-2|.
CASSLEGAPNYGYTF
TGTGCCAGCAGCTTAGAGGGAGCCCCTAACTATGGCTACACCTTC
>TRBV19|.|TRBJ2-1|.
CASSMGTLNNEQFF
TGTGCCAGTAGTATGGGGACTCTTAACAATGAGCAGTTCTTC
>TRBV4-1|TRBD2|TRBJ2-3|.
CASSQEGAGGASDTQYF
TGCGCCAGCAGCCAAGAGGGAGCGGGGGGGGCTTCAGATACGCAGTATTTT
>TRBV25-1|.|TRBJ2-3|.
CASRAPDTFTDTQYF
TGTGCCAGCAGAGCTCCGGACACATTCACAGATACGCAGTATTTT
>TRBV7-6|.|TRBJ2-7|.
CASSLGGGRLNAQYF
TGTGCCAGCAGCTTAGGGGGGGGGCGATTGAACGCGCAGTACTTC
>TRBV5-5|.|TRBJ2-2|few
CASSFLQAVSTGELFF
TGTGCCAGCAGCTTTCTGCAAGCAGTCTCCACCGGGGAGCTGTTTTTT
>TRBV19|.|TRBJ2-3|.
CASKWGGLTDTQYF
TGTGCCAGTAAGTGGGGCGGCCTCACAGATACGCAGTATTTT
>TRBV5-4|.|TRBJ1-2|.
CASSLEDLYGYTF
TGTGCCAGCAGCTTGGAGGACCTCTATGGCTACACCTTC
>TRBV27|.|TRBJ1-1|.
CASSSPGSTEAFF
TGTGCCAGCAGTTCCCCGGGTAGCACTGAAGCTTTCTTT
>TRBV25-1|TRBD1|TRBJ1-4|.
CASSDWDRGNEKLFF
TGTGCCAGCAGTGACTGGGACAGGGGAAATGAAAAACTGTTTTTT
>TRBV30|.|TRBJ1-1|few
CAWRLDMWTEAFF
TGTGCCTGGAGATTAGACATGTGGACTGAAGCTTTCTTT
>TRBV28|TRBD1|TRBJ2-7|.
CASSFRGQGPEQYF
TGTGCCAGCAGTTTTAGAGGACAGGGACCCGAGCAGTACTTC
>TRBV11-2|.|TRBJ2-2|.
CASSLVGELFF
TGTGCCAGCAGCTTAGTCGGGGAGCTGTTTTTT
>TRBV19|TRBD1|TRBJ2-5|.
CASSPNRGETQYF
TGTGCCAGTAGTCCAAACAGGGGAGAGACCCAGTACTTC
>TRBV7-9|.|TRBJ1-1|.
CASSRSTEAFF
TGTGCCAGCAGTAGGAGCACTGAAGCTTTCTTT
>TRBV19|TRBD2|TRBJ2-1|.
CASSIAAGGYNEQFF
TGTGCCAGTAGTATAGCTGCGGGGGGGTACAATGAGCAGTTCTTC
>TRBV5-4|TRBD1|TRBJ2-7|.
CASSAWDRSSSYEQYF
TGTGCCAGCAGCGCCTGGGACAGGAGCAGCTCCTACGAGCAGTACTTC
>TRBV25-1|TRBD1|TRBJ2-1|.
CASSEPGQGYNEQFF
TGTGCCAGCAGTGAACCGGGACAGGGGTACAATGAGCAGTTCTTC
>TRBV2|.|TRBJ2-2|.
CASRGLVGGELFF
TGTGCCAGCAGGGGCCTGGTCGGCGGGGAGCTGTTTTTT
>TRBV3-1/TRBV3-2|TRBD1|TRBJ1-2|.
CASSQDRGNYGYTF
TGTGCCAGCAGCCAGGACAGGGGAAACTATGGCTACACCTTC
>TRBV6-2/TRBV6-3|.|TRBJ1-4|once
CASSYSLWEKLFF
TGTGCCAGCAGTTACTCGCTCTGGGAAAAACTGTTTTTT